The 5 T cell receptor beta chains given below trace back to one sample, sequenced in a study of T cell changes during pregnancy in multiple sclerosis. The repertoire was sequenced with immunoSEQ multiplex PCR; TCRdb's copy has only in-frame clones and lacks some. The sample has roughly 43,000 clones, 93% seen once. Sequenced material: CD4+ T cells from peripheral blood mononuclear cells, taken in the third trimester of pregnancy. Source of these receptors: a female donor with multiple sclerosis, enrolled in a pregnancy study.

The chain is built from TRBV12-5 and TRBJ2-6; 7 bases match TRBD1. The junction had 13 bases not matched to a gene; V was cut back by 7 bases and J by 1 base. CDR3 length: 18 residues. Germline assignment: CDR1 LGHNT and CDR2 FRNRAP. The CDR3 is CASAQTGRQMSGANVLTF. CDR3 nucleotides: TGTGCTAGTGCCCAGACAGGGCGGCAAATGTCTGGGGCCAACGTCCTGACTTTC. Combining the CDR3 with reference TRBV12-5 and TRBJ2-6 gives the whole variable domain DARVTQTPRHKVTEMGQEVTMRCQPILGHNTVFWYRQTMMQGLELLAYFRNRAPLDDSGMPKDRFSAEMPDATLATLKIQPSEPRDSAVYFCASAQTGRQMSGANVLTFGAGSRLTVL.

The chain couples TRBV14 to TRBJ2-3, with D possibly being TRBD2 (5 bases). This CDR3 region has 15 residues. Germline V lookup: CDR1 SGHDN, CDR2 FVKESK. V lost 4 bases and J lost 7, with 18 bases in between. DNA for the CDR3: TGTGCCAGCAGCCCCCTCCGTGACGGAGGAAATACGCAGTATTTT. It codes for CASSPLRDGGNTQYF.

In this sample, this clone turned up once. The rearrangement links TRBV2 to TRBJ1-1; D unresolved. The CDR3 covers 13 residues. Germline loops: CDR1 SNHLY, CDR2 FYNNEI. Between the trimmed V and J ends, which lost 7 bases and 0 bases, there was a span of 9 bases. The CDR3 DNA reads TGTGCCAGCAACGTAGAACTGAACACTGAAGCTTTCTTT. Amino acid sequence: CASNVELNTEAFF. Together with reference TRBV2 and TRBJ1-1, the CDR3 gives the full variable domain: EPEVTQTPSHQVTQMGQEVILRCVPISNHLYFYWYRQILGQKVEFLVSFYNNEISEKSEIFDDQFSVERPDGSNFTLKIRSTKLEDSAMYFCASNVELNTEAFFGQGTRLTVV.

This clone was seen a single time. CDR3 protein: CASSIGTGRAGYTF. In DNA form, the CDR3 reads TGTGCCAGTAGTATCGGGACAGGGAGGGCTGGCTACACCTTC. This chain connects TRBV19 to TRBJ1-2, with TRBD1 matching 9 bases. Looked up from germline, CDR1 is LNHDA and CDR2 is SQIVND (reference sequence). Trimming took 3 bases from V and 7 from J; bases not matched to a gene: 6. This CDR3 region has 14 residues.

V and J are TRBV9 and TRBJ2-7; 11 bases line up with TRBD2. J lost 5 bases, V lost 3 bases, and 7 bases had no gene match. This CDR3 spans 15 amino acids. The germline gives CDR1 SGDLS, CDR2 YYNGEE. The CDR3 DNA is TGTGCCAGCAGCGGAACTAGCGGGGGCGGGGACGAGCAGTACTTC. As protein: CASSGTSGGGDEQYF.